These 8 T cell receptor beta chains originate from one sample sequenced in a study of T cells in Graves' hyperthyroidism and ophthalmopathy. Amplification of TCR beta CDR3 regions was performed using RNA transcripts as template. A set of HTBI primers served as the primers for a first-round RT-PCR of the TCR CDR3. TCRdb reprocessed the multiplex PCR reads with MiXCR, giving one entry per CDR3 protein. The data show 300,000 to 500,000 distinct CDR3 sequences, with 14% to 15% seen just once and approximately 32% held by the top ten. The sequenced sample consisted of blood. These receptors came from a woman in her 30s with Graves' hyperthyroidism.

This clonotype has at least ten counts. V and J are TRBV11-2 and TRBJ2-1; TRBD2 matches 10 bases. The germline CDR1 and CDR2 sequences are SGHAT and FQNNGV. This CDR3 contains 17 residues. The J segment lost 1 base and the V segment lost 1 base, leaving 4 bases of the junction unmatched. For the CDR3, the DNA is TGTGCCAGCAGCTTAGGGGCTAGCGGGAGATCCTACAATGAGCAGTTCTTC. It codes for CASSLGASGRSYNEQFF.

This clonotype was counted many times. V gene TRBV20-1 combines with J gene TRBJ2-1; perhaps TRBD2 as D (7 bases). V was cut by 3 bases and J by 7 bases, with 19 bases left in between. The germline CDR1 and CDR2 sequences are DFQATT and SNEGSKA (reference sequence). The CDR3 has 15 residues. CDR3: CSARGWGGARNEQFF. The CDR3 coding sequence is TGCAGTGCTAGGGGCTGGGGGGGGGCGCGAAATGAGCAGTTCTTC.

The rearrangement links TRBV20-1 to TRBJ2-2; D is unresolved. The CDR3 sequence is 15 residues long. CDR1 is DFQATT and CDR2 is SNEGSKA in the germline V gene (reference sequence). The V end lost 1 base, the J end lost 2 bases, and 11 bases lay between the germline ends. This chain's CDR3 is CSARGTLLNTGELFF. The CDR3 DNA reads TGCAGTGCTAGAGGGACCCTACTAAACACCGGGGAGCTGTTTTTT.

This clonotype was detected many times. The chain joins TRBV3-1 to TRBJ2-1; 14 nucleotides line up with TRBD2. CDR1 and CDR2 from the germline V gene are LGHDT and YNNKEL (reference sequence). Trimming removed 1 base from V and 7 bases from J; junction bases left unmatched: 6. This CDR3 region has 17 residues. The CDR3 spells CASSQGLAGGLINEQFF. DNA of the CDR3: TGTGCCAGCAGCCAAGGACTAGCGGGAGGGCTTATTAATGAGCAGTTCTTC.

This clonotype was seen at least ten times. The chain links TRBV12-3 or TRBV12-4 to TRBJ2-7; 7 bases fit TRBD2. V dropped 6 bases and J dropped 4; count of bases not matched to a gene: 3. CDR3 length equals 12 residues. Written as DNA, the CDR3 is TGTGCCAGCAGGGGGACTATTTACGAGCAGTACTTC. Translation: CASRGTIYEQYF.

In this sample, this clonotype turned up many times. The CDR3 DNA reads TGCGCCAGCAGCTTGGATCTGACTAGCACAGATACGCAGTATTTT. It yields the protein CASSLDLTSTDTQYF. The chain combines TRBV5-1 with TRBJ2-3; no firm D call. Germline V CDR1 and CDR2: SGHRS, YFSETQ. V lost 0 bases to trimming and J lost 0 bases, with 8 bases between them. The CDR3 is 15 amino acids.

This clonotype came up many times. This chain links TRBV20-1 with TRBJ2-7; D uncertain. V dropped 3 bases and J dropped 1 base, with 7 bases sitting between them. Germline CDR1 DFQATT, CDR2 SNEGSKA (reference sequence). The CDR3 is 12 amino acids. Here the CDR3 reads CSASSKSYEQYF. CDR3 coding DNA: TGCAGTGCTAGTTCTAAATCCTACGAGCAGTACTTC.

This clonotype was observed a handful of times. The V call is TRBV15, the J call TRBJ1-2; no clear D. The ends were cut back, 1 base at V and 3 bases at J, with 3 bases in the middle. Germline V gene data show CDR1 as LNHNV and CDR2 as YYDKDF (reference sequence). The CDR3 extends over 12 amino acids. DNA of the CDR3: TGTGCCACCAGCAGAGTTGACTATGGCTACACCTTC. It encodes CATSRVDYGYTF.